This note documents a single T cell receptor beta chain sequence. CTLA-4 blockade with ipilimumab, together with focal radiation, was given to patients with chemo-refractory metastatic non-small-cell lung cancer. The protocol was immunoSEQ multiplex PCR, while the TCRdb copy is restricted to in-frame clones and leaves out a portion. The profile shows roughly 69,000 clones, approximately 79% of them singletons. The data belong to a study of radiotherapy plus CTLA-4 blockade in lung cancer. The sequence derives from a human donor with non-small cell lung cancer whose response to radiotherapy plus ipilimumab could not be evaluated. Some clones in this sample may be carry-over from other donors' samples. The sequencing used peripheral blood, collected from a patient treated with radiotherapy plus ipilimumab.

The DNA of the CDR3 is TGTGCCAGCAGTCCGGACAGCCTCCCCTCCTACGAGCAGTACTTC. As protein: CASSPDSLPSYEQYF. The chain carries TRBV2 and TRBJ2-7; the D gene is possibly TRBD1 (6 bases). The CDR3 is 15 amino acids. Trimming took 5 bases from V and 0 from J, leaving 14 bases between them. Germline assignment: CDR1 SNHLY and CDR2 FYNNEI.